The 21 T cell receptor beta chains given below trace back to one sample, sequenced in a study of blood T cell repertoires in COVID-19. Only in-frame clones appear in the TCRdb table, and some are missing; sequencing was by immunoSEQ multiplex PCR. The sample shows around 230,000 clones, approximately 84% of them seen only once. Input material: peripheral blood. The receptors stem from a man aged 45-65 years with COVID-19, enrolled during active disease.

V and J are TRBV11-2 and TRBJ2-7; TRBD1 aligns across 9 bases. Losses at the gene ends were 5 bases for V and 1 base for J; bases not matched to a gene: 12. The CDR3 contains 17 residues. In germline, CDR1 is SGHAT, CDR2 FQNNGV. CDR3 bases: TGTGCCAGCAGCCTTAACCTCGGGACAGGGAGATCCTACGAGCAGTACTTC. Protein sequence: CASSLNLGTGRSYEQYF.

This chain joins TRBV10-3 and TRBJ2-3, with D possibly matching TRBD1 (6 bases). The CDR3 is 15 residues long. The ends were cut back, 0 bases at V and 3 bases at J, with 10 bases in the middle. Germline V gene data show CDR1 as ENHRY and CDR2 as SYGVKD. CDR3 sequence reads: CAISESQGWTDTQYF. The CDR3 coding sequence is TGTGCCATCAGTGAGTCTCAGGGGTGGACAGATACGCAGTATTTT.

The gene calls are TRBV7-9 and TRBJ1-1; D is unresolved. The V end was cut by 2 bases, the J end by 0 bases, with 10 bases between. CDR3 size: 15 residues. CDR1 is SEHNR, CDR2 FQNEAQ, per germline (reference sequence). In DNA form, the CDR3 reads TGTGCCAGCAGCTTATCGAGGTCAGTGAACACTGAAGCTTTCTTT. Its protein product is CASSLSRSVNTEAFF.

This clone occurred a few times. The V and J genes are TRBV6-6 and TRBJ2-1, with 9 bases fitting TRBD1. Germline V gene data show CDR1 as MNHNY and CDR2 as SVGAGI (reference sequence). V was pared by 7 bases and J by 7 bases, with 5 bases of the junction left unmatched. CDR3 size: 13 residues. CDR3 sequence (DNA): TGTGCCAGCACTGGACAGGGGAGAAATGAGCAGTTCTTC. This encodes CASTGQGRNEQFF.

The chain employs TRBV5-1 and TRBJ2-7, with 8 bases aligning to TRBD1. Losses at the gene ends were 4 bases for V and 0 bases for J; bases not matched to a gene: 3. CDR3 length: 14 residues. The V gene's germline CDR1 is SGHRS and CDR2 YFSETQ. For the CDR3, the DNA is TGCGCCAGCAGCCCCGGGACAGGCTCCTACGAGCAGTACTTC. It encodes CASSPGTGSYEQYF.

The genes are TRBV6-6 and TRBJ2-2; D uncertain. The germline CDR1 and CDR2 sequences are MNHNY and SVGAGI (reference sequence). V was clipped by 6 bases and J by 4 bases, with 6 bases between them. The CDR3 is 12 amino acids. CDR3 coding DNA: TGTGCCAGCAGGCCTAGCACCGGGGAGCTGTTTTTT. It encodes CASRPSTGELFF.

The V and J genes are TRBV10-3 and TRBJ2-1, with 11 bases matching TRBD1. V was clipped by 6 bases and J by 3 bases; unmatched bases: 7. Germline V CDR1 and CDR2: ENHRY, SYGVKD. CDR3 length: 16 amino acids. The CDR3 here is CAIRGVGTGGYNEQFF. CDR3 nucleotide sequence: TGTGCCATCAGAGGCGTTGGGACAGGGGGCTACAATGAGCAGTTCTTC.

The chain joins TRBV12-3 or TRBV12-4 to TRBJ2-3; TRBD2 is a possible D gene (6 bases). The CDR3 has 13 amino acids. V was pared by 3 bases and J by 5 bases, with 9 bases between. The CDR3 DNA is TGTGCCAGCAGTTTTGGGACTCGAGATACGCAGTATTTT. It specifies CASSFGTRDTQYF.

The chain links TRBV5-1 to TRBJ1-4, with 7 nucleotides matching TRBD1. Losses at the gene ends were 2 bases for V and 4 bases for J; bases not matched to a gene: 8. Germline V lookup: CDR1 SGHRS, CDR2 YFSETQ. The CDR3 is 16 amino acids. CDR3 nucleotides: TGCGCCAGCAGCTTATTAACCGGGACAGATAATGAAAAACTGTTTTTT. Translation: CASSLLTGTDNEKLFF. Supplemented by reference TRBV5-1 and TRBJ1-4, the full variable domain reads KAGVTQTPRYLIKTRGQQVTLSCSPISGHRSVSWYQQTPGQGLQFLFEYFSETQRNKGNFPGRFSGRQFSNSRSEMNVSTLELGDSALYLCASSLLTGTDNEKLFFGSGTQLSVL.

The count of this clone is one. The CDR3 DNA reads TGTGCCAGCAGCCCACAAGGGCCAGGGACTGGAAACACCATATATTTT. This encodes CASSPQGPGTGNTIYF. V and J are TRBV7-7 and TRBJ1-3, with TRBD1 as a possible D gene (5 bases). CDR3 size: 16 residues. Trimming shortened V by 5 bases and J by 2 bases, and 16 bases separated the two germline ends. CDR1 and CDR2 from the germline V gene are SSHAT and FNYEAQ (reference sequence).

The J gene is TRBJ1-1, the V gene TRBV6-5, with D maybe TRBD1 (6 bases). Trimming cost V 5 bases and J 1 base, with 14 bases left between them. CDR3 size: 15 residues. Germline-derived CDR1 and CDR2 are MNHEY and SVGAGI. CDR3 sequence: CASSTESGQNTEAFF. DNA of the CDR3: TGTGCCAGCAGTACAGAGTCGGGACAGAACACTGAAGCTTTCTTT.

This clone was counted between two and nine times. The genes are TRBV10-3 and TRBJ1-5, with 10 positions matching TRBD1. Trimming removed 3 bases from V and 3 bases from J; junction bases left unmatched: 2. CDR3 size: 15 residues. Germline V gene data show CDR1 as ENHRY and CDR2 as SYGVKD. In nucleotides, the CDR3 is TGTGCCATCAGTGATGGGACAGGGGACAATCAGCCCCAGCATTTT. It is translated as CAISDGTGDNQPQHF.

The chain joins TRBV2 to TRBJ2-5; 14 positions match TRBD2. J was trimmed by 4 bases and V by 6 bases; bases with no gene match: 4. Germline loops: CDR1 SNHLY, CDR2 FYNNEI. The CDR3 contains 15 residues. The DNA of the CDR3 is TGTGCCAGCAGAGCCGGGACTAGCGGGGGAGAGACCCAGTACTTC. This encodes CASRAGTSGGETQYF.

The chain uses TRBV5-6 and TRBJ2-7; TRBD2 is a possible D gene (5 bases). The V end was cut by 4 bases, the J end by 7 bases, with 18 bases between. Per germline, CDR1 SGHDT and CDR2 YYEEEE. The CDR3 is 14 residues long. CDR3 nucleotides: TGTGCCAGCAGCCTAATGGACGGGAAAAGGGAGCAGTACTTC. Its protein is CASSLMDGKREQYF.

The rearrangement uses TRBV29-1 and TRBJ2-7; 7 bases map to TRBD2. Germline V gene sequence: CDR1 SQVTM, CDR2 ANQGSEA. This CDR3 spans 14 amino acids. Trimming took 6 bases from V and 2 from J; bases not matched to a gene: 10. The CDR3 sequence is CSVGRGGSAYEQYF. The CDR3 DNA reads TGCAGCGTGGGGAGGGGTGGTAGCGCCTACGAGCAGTACTTC.

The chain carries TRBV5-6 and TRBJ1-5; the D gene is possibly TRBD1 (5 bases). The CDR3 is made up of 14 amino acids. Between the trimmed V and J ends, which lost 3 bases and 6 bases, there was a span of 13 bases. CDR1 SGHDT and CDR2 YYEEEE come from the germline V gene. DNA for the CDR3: TGTGCCAGCAGCTCTGGCAGGGTAGTTCAGCCCCAGCATTTT. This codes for CASSSGRVVQPQHF.

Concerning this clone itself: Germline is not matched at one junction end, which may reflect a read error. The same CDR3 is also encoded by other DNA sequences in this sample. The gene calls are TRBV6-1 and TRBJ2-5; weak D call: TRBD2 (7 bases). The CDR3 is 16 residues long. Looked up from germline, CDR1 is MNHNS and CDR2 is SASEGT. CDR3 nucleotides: TGTGCCAGCTGTGAAGGGGGGAGGGGGGCGGGGGAGACCCAGTACTTC. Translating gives CASCEGGRGAGETQYF.

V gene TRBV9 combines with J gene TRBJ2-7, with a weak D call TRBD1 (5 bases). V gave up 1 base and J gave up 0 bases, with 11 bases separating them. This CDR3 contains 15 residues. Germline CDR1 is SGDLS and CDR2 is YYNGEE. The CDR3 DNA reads TGTGCCAGCAGCGTATCGGCAGGGAACTCCTACGAGCAGTACTTC. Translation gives CASSVSAGNSYEQYF.

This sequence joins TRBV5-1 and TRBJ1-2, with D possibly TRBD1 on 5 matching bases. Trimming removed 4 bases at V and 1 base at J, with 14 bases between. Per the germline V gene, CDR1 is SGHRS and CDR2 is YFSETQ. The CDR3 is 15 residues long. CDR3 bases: TGCGCCAGCAGCCCCCGGTCGGGGGTTAACTATGGCTACACCTTC. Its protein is CASSPRSGVNYGYTF.

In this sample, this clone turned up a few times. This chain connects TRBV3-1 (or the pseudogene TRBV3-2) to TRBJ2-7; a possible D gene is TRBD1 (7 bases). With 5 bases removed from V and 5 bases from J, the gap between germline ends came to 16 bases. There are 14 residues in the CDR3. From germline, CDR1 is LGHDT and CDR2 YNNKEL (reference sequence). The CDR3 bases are TGTGCCAGCAGCGTAGGACAGGAGGGAGACGAGCAGTACTTC. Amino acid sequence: CASSVGQEGDEQYF.

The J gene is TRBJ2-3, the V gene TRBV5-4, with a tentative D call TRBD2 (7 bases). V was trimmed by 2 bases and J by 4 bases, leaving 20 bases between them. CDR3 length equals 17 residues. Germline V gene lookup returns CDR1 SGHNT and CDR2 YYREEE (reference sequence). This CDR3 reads CASSFPRGGIGADTQYF. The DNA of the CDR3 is TGTGCCAGCAGCTTCCCTAGGGGGGGGATTGGGGCAGATACGCAGTATTTT. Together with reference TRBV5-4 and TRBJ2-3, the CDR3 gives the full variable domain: ETGVTQSPTHLIKTRGQQVTLRCSSQSGHNTVSWYQQALGQGPQFIFQYYREEENGRGNFPPRFSGLQFPNYSSELNVNALELDDSALYLCASSFPRGGIGADTQYFGPGTRLTVL.